The 20 T cell receptor beta chains below were found in one sample sequenced in a study of blood T cell repertoires in COVID-19. Clones were sequenced by immunoSEQ multiplex PCR, and TCRdb holds only the in-frame ones, with some missing. The data contain 110,000 to 150,000 clones, 88% of them singletons. Source material: peripheral blood. The receptors derive from a man in his 70s with acute or convalescent COVID-19.

The chain is built from TRBV4-2 and TRBJ1-5; the match to TRBD1 covers 7 bases. The germline V gene has CDR1 LGHNA and CDR2 YNFKEQ. The CDR3 is 15 amino acids. V was clipped by 3 bases and J by 1 base; unmatched bases: 3. The CDR3 sequence: CASSQTGQSNQPQHF. The DNA of the CDR3 is TGTGCCAGCAGCCAGACGGGACAGAGCAATCAGCCCCAGCATTTT.

The gene calls are TRBV18 and TRBJ1-2; unclear D gene. There are 14 residues in the CDR3. V lost 5 bases and J 3 bases, leaving 13 bases between the germline ends. CDR1 and CDR2 from the germline V gene are KGHSH and LQKENI. The CDR3 nucleotides read TGTGCCAGCTCAATCGGGGATTCGGACTATGGCTACACCTTC. As protein: CASSIGDSDYGYTF.

The chain links TRBV11-2 to TRBJ2-7; D is possibly TRBD1 (5 bases). This CDR3 comprises 13 residues. CDR1 and CDR2 (germline): SGHAT, FQNNGV. Trimming left V 3 bases short and J 4 bases short, with 10 bases between. CDR3 coding DNA: TGTGCCAGCAGCTTCCAGGGCGGATACGAGCAGTACTTC. Translating it yields CASSFQGGYEQYF. Looking up the rest from reference TRBV11-2 and TRBJ2-7 gives the full variable domain: EAGVAQSPRYKIIEKRQSVAFWCNPISGHATLYWYQQILGQGPKLLIQFQNNGVVDDSQLPKDRFSAERLKGVDSTLKIQPAKLEDSAVYLCASSFQGGYEQYFGPGTRLTVT.

This clone was detected once. The chain recombines TRBV5-1 with TRBJ2-3; D not resolved. The length of the CDR3 is 13 residues. The V end was cut by 0 bases, the J end by 3 bases, with 5 bases between. Germline V gene lookup returns CDR1 SGHRS and CDR2 YFSETQ. The CDR3 spells CASSLGRTDTQYF. The CDR3 coding sequence is TGCGCCAGCAGCTTGGGGAGAACAGATACGCAGTATTTT. Variable domain in full (rest from reference TRBV5-1 and TRBJ2-3): KAGVTQTPRYLIKTRGQQVTLSCSPISGHRSVSWYQQTPGQGLQFLFEYFSETQRNKGNFPGRFSGRQFSNSRSEMNVSTLELGDSALYLCASSLGRTDTQYFGPGTRLTVL.

The rearrangement uses TRBV19 and TRBJ1-6; 8 positions match TRBD1. V was pared by 3 bases and J by 8 bases, with 6 bases of the junction left unmatched. The germline CDR1 and CDR2 sequences are LNHDA and SQIVND (reference sequence). This CDR3 is 15 amino acids long. The CDR3 sequence is CASSIGQGGDSPLHF. The CDR3 bases are TGTGCCAGTAGTATTGGACAGGGTGGAGATTCACCCCTCCACTTT.

This chain joins TRBV7-2 and TRBJ2-2; D is unclear. V shed 2 bases and J shed 0 bases, with 4 bases lying between them. Looked up from germline, CDR1 is SGHTA and CDR2 is FQGNSA. This CDR3 spans 14 amino acids. The CDR3 sequence is CASSLLANTGELFF. The CDR3 region has the DNA TGTGCCAGCAGCTTACTTGCGAACACCGGGGAGCTGTTTTTT.

J is TRBJ1-4 and V is TRBV6-6; 7 nucleotides line up with TRBD1. Germline V CDR1 and CDR2: MNHNY, SVGAGI (reference sequence). With V trimmed by 5 bases and J by 4 bases, 13 bases remained unmatched. The CDR3 runs 17 residues. The CDR3 loop reads CASSPLLQQGFNEKLFF. CDR3 DNA sequence: TGTGCCAGCAGTCCTCTACTCCAACAGGGGTTTAATGAAAAACTGTTTTTT.

The rearrangement links TRBV27 to TRBJ1-5, with 7 bases aligning to TRBD1. V lost 5 bases and J lost 1; bases outside the gene matches: 8. CDR3 length equals 16 residues. Germline CDR1 reads MNHEY; CDR2 reads SMNVEV (reference sequence). The CDR3 region is CASSPTTGRSNQPQHF. In nucleotides, the CDR3 is TGTGCCAGCAGTCCGACGACAGGGCGGAGCAATCAGCCCCAGCATTTT.

V is TRBV12-3 or TRBV12-4 and J is TRBJ2-7; possibly TRBD2 for D (6 bases). The CDR3 runs 13 residues. Trimming shortened V by 1 base and J by 7 bases, and 11 bases separated the two germline ends. The CDR3 region has the DNA TGTGCCAGCAGTTTAGGTCCCGGGAGAGAGCAGTACTTC. It is translated as CASSLGPGREQYF.

This clone has a single count. The chain has TRBV3-1 (or the pseudogene TRBV3-2) and TRBJ1-2, with 8 bases aligning to TRBD1. Germline V CDR1 and CDR2: LGHDT, YNNKEL (reference sequence). The trim removed 4 bases at V and 7 bases at J, leaving 14 bases unmatched. This CDR3 spans 16 amino acids. Here the CDR3 reads CASSLRAPGTGFGYTF. The CDR3 DNA reads as TGTGCCAGCAGCCTCAGAGCCCCCGGGACAGGATTTGGCTACACCTTC.

The CDR3: CASSPPRGSPGELFF. CDR3 sequence (DNA): TGTGCCAGCAGCCCACCCCGGGGTAGCCCCGGGGAGCTGTTTTTT. This chain uses TRBV11-2 with TRBJ2-2; the D gene is possibly TRBD2 (5 bases). The germline V gene encodes CDR1 SGHAT and CDR2 FQNNGV. This CDR3 comprises 15 residues. Trimming shortened V by 5 bases and J by 6 bases, and 16 bases separated the two germline ends.

The rearrangement links TRBV9 to TRBJ2-3, with TRBD2 matching 7 bases. Germline CDR1 reads SGDLS; CDR2 reads YYNGEE. The V gene end was trimmed by 2 bases and the J gene end by 3 bases; junction bases not matched to a gene: 6. The CDR3 has 15 residues. CDR3 bases: TGTGCCAGCAGCGTCGGGGACTATCTTACAGATACGCAGTATTTT. This codes for CASSVGDYLTDTQYF.

This chain links TRBV5-1 with TRBJ2-5; no reliable D call. CDR1 is SGHRS and CDR2 is YFSETQ in the germline V gene. The CDR3 runs to 16 residues. Trimming took off 0 bases at V and 4 bases at J, with 16 bases between the two ends. The CDR3 DNA sequence: TGCGCCAGCAGCTTGGGGGCCGACGTGAATATAGAGACCCAGTACTTC. It encodes CASSLGADVNIETQYF.

This chain links TRBV19 with TRBJ1-4; unclear D gene. V lost 5 bases and J lost 4, with 8 bases in between. Germline CDR1 is LNHDA and CDR2 is SQIVND (reference sequence). The CDR3 loop spans 13 amino acids. CDR3 loop: CASSAQDNEKLFF. The DNA of the CDR3 is TGTGCCAGTAGTGCGCAGGATAATGAAAAACTGTTTTTT.

The chain has TRBV19 and TRBJ2-2, with 8 bases aligning to TRBD2. The CDR3 length is 14 residues. With 3 bases clipped from V and 5 bases from J, the junction kept 2 bases outside the gene matches. Germline V CDR1 and CDR2: LNHDA, SQIVND (reference sequence). The CDR3 coding sequence is TGTGCCAGTAGTATCGGGGGGGTGACCGGGGAGCTGTTTTTT. Its translation: CASSIGGVTGELFF.

This chain connects TRBV27 to TRBJ2-1, with TRBD1 matching 7 bases. V trimming: 3 bases; J trimming: 9 bases; junction bases outside the gene matches: 5. Germline CDR1 MNHEY, CDR2 SMNVEV (reference sequence). The CDR3 runs 13 residues. The CDR3 loop is CASSLTGMVEQFF. Written as DNA, the CDR3 is TGTGCCAGCAGTTTGACAGGGATGGTTGAGCAGTTCTTC.

The rearrangement uses TRBV6-5 and TRBJ1-2; tentatively, D is TRBD1 (5 bases). Trimming took 5 bases from V and 2 from J, leaving 15 bases between them. Per germline, CDR1 MNHEY and CDR2 SVGAGI. This CDR3 has 15 amino acids. CDR3 DNA sequence: TGTGCCAGCAGTCGGACGGGACTGACGAACTATGGCTACACCTTC. It encodes CASSRTGLTNYGYTF.

CDR3 protein: CASSLGNQNEQYF. The DNA of the CDR3 is TGTGCCAGCAGCTTAGGCAACCAGAACGAGCAGTACTTC. J is TRBJ2-7 and V is TRBV11-3; D is undetermined. Between the trimmed V and J ends, which lost 1 base and 5 bases, there was a span of 9 bases. CDR1 is SGHNT and CDR2 is YENEEA in the germline V gene. The CDR3 loop spans 13 amino acids.

The chain combines TRBV23-1 with TRBJ1-1, with D tentatively TRBD1 (6 bases). TRBV23-1 is an ORF for which the function is uncertain. The CDR3 is 15 amino acids. Trimming removed 4 bases from V and 1 base from J, with 13 bases in between. CDR3 region: CASSLNRATNTEAFF. CDR3 nucleotide sequence: TGCGCCAGCAGTCTGAACAGGGCGACGAACACTGAAGCTTTCTTT.

The V and J genes are TRBV7-9 and TRBJ2-5, with 10 bases aligning to TRBD1. CDR3 length: 15 amino acids. Germline V gene sequence: CDR1 SEHNR, CDR2 FQNEAQ (reference sequence). V lost 4 bases to trimming and J lost 5 bases; unmatched junction nucleotides: 7. The CDR3 loop is CASSSRTGGGETQYF. In DNA, the CDR3 is TGTGCCAGCAGCTCCCGGACAGGGGGAGGGGAGACCCAGTACTTC.